These 5 T cell receptor beta chains were all obtained from the same sample, sequenced in a study of CD8 T cells in Susac syndrome. The RNA input was roughly 0.45 to 1 ug, and it was reverse transcribed with random hexamers. TCRdb processed the immunoSEQ multiplex PCR reads anew with MiXCR; each CDR3 protein has one entry. The sample lists some 97,000 distinct CDR3 sequences; 95% were seen once. Material for sequencing was CD8+ T cells from PBMCs. Every receptor here comes from a human donor with Susac syndrome.

V usage is TRBV2 and J usage is TRBJ2-4, with no clear D. Germline lookup yields CDR1 SNHLY and CDR2 FYNNEI. This CDR3 has 17 residues. V gave up 1 base and J gave up 0 bases, with 13 bases separating them. This chain's CDR3 is CASSEENLDLAKNIQYF. In nucleotides, the CDR3 is TGTGCCAGCAGTGAAGAAAACTTGGACCTAGCCAAAAACATTCAGTACTTC.

The chain is built from TRBV12-3 or TRBV12-4 and TRBJ1-5; 7 bases fit TRBD1. This CDR3 contains 15 residues. The ends lost 5 bases at V and 0 bases at J; junction bases unmatched: 4. For the CDR3, the DNA is TGTGCCAGCAGTCCGGGGGACAGTAGCAATCAGCCCCAGCATTTT. Encoded protein: CASSPGDSSNQPQHF.

This clonotype occurred once. This chain joins TRBV29-1 and TRBJ1-1; D is undetermined. Germline V gives CDR1 SQVTM, CDR2 ANQGSEA. This CDR3 contains 12 residues. V dropped 8 bases and J dropped 0 bases, with 10 bases sitting between them. The CDR3 protein is CSLRRLNTEAFF. DNA of the CDR3: TGCAGCCTAAGACGGTTGAACACTGAAGCTTTCTTT.

The gene calls are TRBV3-1 and TRBJ1-1; maybe TRBD1 (6 bases). Per germline, CDR1 LGHDT and CDR2 YNNKEL (reference sequence). Trimming left V 6 bases short and J 4 bases short, with 12 bases between. The CDR3 consists of 13 residues. DNA for the CDR3: TGTGCCAGCAGTGAGGGACATGCCACTGAAGCTTTCTTT. This codes for CASSEGHATEAFF.

This clonotype was seen just once. V and J are TRBV29-1 and TRBJ1-2; D remains unclear. Germline V gene data show CDR1 as SQVTM and CDR2 as ANQGSEA. This CDR3 is built from 14 residues. The V and J ends lost 6 bases and 4 bases respectively, with 18 bases between them. This CDR3 is CSVPSAGRSYGYTF. For the CDR3, the DNA is TGCAGCGTGCCCTCAGCAGGTCGGTCCTATGGCTACACCTTC. The full variable domain, in which reference TRBV29-1 and TRBJ1-2 provide the parts outside the CDR3, is SAVISQKPSRDICQRGTSLTIQCQVDSQVTMMFWYRQQPGQSLTLIATANQGSEATYESGFVIDKFPISRPNLTFSTLTVSNMSPEDSSIYLCSVPSAGRSYGYTFGSGTRLTVV.